Included here is one T cell receptor beta chain sequence, with context. The data are from a study of T cells expressing NK-cell markers. Overall study context: From sorted CD3+CD56+NKG2C+, CD3+CD56+NKG2C- and CD3+CD56-NKG2C+ T cells came the TCR beta repertoires.

The CDR3 runs to 12 residues. CDR1 and CDR2 from the germline V gene are SGHTA and FQGNSA. From the 5' RACE reads, TCRdb lists one entry per CDR3 protein and no DNA. The sample table sets out approximately 150,000 distinct CDR3 sequences. The chain employs TRBV7-2 and TRBJ2-6; TCRdb's assignment of TRBD1 cannot be checked, as there is no DNA. The receptor comes from a man younger than 35 in good health. The sequencing input was blood T cells: a sorted CD56 or NKG2C T cell subset, CD4+ or CD8+ T cells, or bulk PBMC T cells (not recorded which). The CDR3 sequence: CAGQTGANVLTF. Based on the CDR3 plus reference TRBV7-2 and TRBJ2-6, the full variable domain is GAGVSQSPSNKVTEKGKDVELRCDPISGHTALYWYRQSLGQGLEFLIYFQGNSAPDKSGLPSDRFSAERTGGSVSTLTIQRTQQEDSAVYLCAGQTGANVLTFGAGSRLTVL.